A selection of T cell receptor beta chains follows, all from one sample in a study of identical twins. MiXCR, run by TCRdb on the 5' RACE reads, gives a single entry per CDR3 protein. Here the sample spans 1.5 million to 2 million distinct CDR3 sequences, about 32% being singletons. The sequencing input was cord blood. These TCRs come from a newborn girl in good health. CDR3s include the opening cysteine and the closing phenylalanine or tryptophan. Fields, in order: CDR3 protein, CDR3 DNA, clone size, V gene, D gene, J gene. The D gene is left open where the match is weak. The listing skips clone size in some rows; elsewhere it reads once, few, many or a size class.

cdr3_aa: CASSERQPYEQYF
cdr3_nt: TGTGCCAGCAGTGAGCGACAGCCCTACGAGCAGTACTTC
clone_size: many
v_call: TRBV6-1
d_call: .
j_call: TRBJ2-7

cdr3_aa: CASSLGTPGHLAKNIQYF
cdr3_nt: TGTGCCAGCAGTTTAGGGACACCTGGCCACCTAGCCAAAAACATTCAGTACTTC
clone_size: few
v_call: TRBV27
d_call: .
j_call: TRBJ2-4

cdr3_aa: CSASRTASYNEQFF
cdr3_nt: TGCAGTGCTTCACGGACGGCCTCCTACAATGAGCAGTTCTTC
clone_size: few
v_call: TRBV20-1
d_call: .
j_call: TRBJ2-1

cdr3_aa: CSASASNQPQHF
cdr3_nt: TGCAGTGCTAGTGCCTCCAATCAGCCCCAGCATTTT
clone_size: many
v_call: TRBV20-1
d_call: .
j_call: TRBJ1-5

cdr3_aa: CASSVIQGKTDTQYF
cdr3_nt: TGTGCCAGCAGCGTAATCCAGGGGAAGACAGATACGCAGTATTTT
clone_size: .
v_call: TRBV9
d_call: .
j_call: TRBJ2-3

cdr3_aa: CSASLAGSYNEQFF
cdr3_nt: TGCAGTGCTAGCCTAGCGGGGTCCTACAATGAGCAGTTCTTC
clone_size: few
v_call: TRBV20-1
d_call: TRBD2
j_call: TRBJ2-1

cdr3_aa: CASSNPGANVLTF
cdr3_nt: TGTGCCAGCAGTAATCCTGGGGCCAACGTCCTGACTTTC
clone_size: many
v_call: TRBV2
d_call: .
j_call: TRBJ2-6

cdr3_aa: CAISGTSLSTDTQYF
cdr3_nt: TGTGCCATCAGCGGGACTAGTCTCAGCACAGATACGCAGTATTTT
clone_size: many
v_call: TRBV10-3
d_call: TRBD2
j_call: TRBJ2-3

cdr3_aa: CASSALGGSEQYF
cdr3_nt: TGTGCCAGCTCCGCCCTCGGGGGATCCGAGCAGTACTTC
clone_size: .
v_call: TRBV27
d_call: .
j_call: TRBJ2-7

cdr3_aa: CASSPTGFETDAQYF
cdr3_nt: TGTGCCAGCAGTCCGACAGGGTTTGAAACAGATGCGCAGTATTTT
clone_size: .
v_call: TRBV12-3/TRBV12-4
d_call: TRBD1
j_call: TRBJ2-3

cdr3_aa: CSAGNDRQDLSYEQYF
cdr3_nt: TGCAGTGCTGGGAACGATCGTCAGGACTTGTCCTACGAGCAGTACTTC
clone_size: .
v_call: TRBV20-1
d_call: .
j_call: TRBJ2-7

cdr3_aa: CASSLSPTGGGRNNSPLHF
cdr3_nt: TGCGCCAGCAGCCTCAGCCCAACAGGGGGCGGACGGAATAATTCGCCCCTCCACTTT
clone_size: .
v_call: TRBV5-1
d_call: TRBD1
j_call: TRBJ1-6

cdr3_aa: CASAPLAGDLSDTQYF
cdr3_nt: TGCGCCAGCGCACCGTTAGCGGGAGACTTGTCAGATACGCAGTATTTT
clone_size: few
v_call: TRBV5-1
d_call: TRBD2
j_call: TRBJ2-3

cdr3_aa: CASSREGLVGETQYF
cdr3_nt: TGCGCCAGCAGCCGAGAAGGACTCGTTGGAGAGACCCAGTACTTC
clone_size: .
v_call: TRBV5-1
d_call: .
j_call: TRBJ2-5

cdr3_aa: CASSFTAGGNTEAFF
cdr3_nt: TGTGCCAGCAGCTTCACTGCCGGGGGTAACACTGAAGCTTTCTTT
clone_size: .
v_call: TRBV7-2
d_call: .
j_call: TRBJ1-1

cdr3_aa: CASSPWTGRETQFF
cdr3_nt: TGTGCCAGCAGTCCCTGGACAGGGCGGGAGACCCAGTTCTTC
clone_size: .
v_call: TRBV28
d_call: .
j_call: TRBJ2-1

cdr3_aa: CASSFGSSGSTDTQYF
cdr3_nt: TGCGCCAGCAGCTTTGGTAGCTCGGGCTCTACAGATACGCAGTATTTT
clone_size: few
v_call: TRBV5-1
d_call: .
j_call: TRBJ2-3

cdr3_aa: CSATRGSGGTEAFF
cdr3_nt: TGCAGTGCTACGAGGGGGTCCGGTGGCACTGAAGCTTTCTTT
clone_size: .
v_call: TRBV20-1
d_call: .
j_call: TRBJ1-1

cdr3_aa: CASSPKPGQGDYGYTF
cdr3_nt: TGCGCCAGCAGCCCGAAGCCTGGACAGGGTGACTATGGCTACACCTTC
clone_size: many
v_call: TRBV5-1
d_call: TRBD1
j_call: TRBJ1-2

cdr3_aa: CASSLGTSIYEQFF
cdr3_nt: TGTGCCAGCAGCTTAGGGACTAGCATCTATGAGCAGTTCTTC
clone_size: .
v_call: TRBV7-2
d_call: TRBD2
j_call: TRBJ2-1

cdr3_aa: CASSQRPRTSYNEQFF
cdr3_nt: TGTGCCAGCAGTCAGCGCCCAAGGACTAGCTACAATGAGCAGTTCTTC
clone_size: few
v_call: TRBV2
d_call: TRBD2
j_call: TRBJ2-1

cdr3_aa: CASSHIDGGATNEKLFF
cdr3_nt: TGTGCCAGCAGCCACATAGACGGGGGAGCAACTAATGAAAAACTGTTTTTT
clone_size: .
v_call: TRBV4-2
d_call: .
j_call: TRBJ1-4

cdr3_aa: CSVEVGLNYGYTF
cdr3_nt: TGCAGCGTTGAAGTCGGTCTAAACTATGGCTACACCTTC
clone_size: many
v_call: TRBV29-1
d_call: .
j_call: TRBJ1-2

cdr3_aa: CASSITGMYEQYF
cdr3_nt: TGTGCCAGTAGTATAACAGGGATGTACGAGCAGTACTTC
clone_size: .
v_call: TRBV19
d_call: .
j_call: TRBJ2-7

cdr3_aa: CASSAGFHEQYF
cdr3_nt: TGTGCCAGCAGCGCAGGGTTCCACGAGCAGTACTTC
clone_size: .
v_call: TRBV9
d_call: .
j_call: TRBJ2-7

cdr3_aa: CASSLLSGTGAYGYTF
cdr3_nt: TGTGCCAGCAGCTTGTTGTCCGGGACAGGGGCCTATGGCTACACCTTC
clone_size: .
v_call: TRBV5-6
d_call: TRBD1
j_call: TRBJ1-2

cdr3_aa: CASSTYRGVGQPQHF
cdr3_nt: TGTGCCAGCAGCACTTATCGGGGGGTTGGTCAGCCCCAGCATTTT
clone_size: .
v_call: TRBV7-2
d_call: .
j_call: TRBJ1-5

cdr3_aa: CASKVLRTDTQYF
cdr3_nt: TGTGCCAGCAAGGTACTTCGCACAGATACGCAGTATTTT
clone_size: few
v_call: TRBV28
d_call: .
j_call: TRBJ2-3

cdr3_aa: CASSHLTGTGYEQYF
cdr3_nt: TGCGCCAGCAGCCATTTGACAGGGACGGGCTACGAGCAGTACTTC
clone_size: .
v_call: TRBV5-1
d_call: TRBD1
j_call: TRBJ2-7

cdr3_aa: CASSLPLRGRSYNEQYF
cdr3_nt: TGTGCCAGCAGCCTTCCACTCAGGGGGCGATCCTACAATGAGCAGTACTTC
clone_size: .
v_call: TRBV7-8
d_call: TRBD1
j_call: TRBJ2-7

cdr3_aa: CASSLKGTGFKEYYGYTF
cdr3_nt: TGTGCCAGCAGTTTAAAAGGGACAGGGTTCAAGGAGTACTATGGCTACACCTTC
clone_size: few
v_call: TRBV12-3/TRBV12-4
d_call: TRBD1
j_call: TRBJ1-2

cdr3_aa: CSARDVVQNTEAFF
cdr3_nt: TGCAGTGCTAGAGATGTGGTCCAGAACACTGAAGCTTTCTTT
clone_size: .
v_call: TRBV20-1
d_call: .
j_call: TRBJ1-1

cdr3_aa: CASSPVQFF
cdr3_nt: TGTGCCAGCAGCCCCGTTCAGTTCTTC
clone_size: few
v_call: TRBV7-2
d_call: .
j_call: TRBJ2-1

cdr3_aa: CASSLVTPDRQNTEAFF
cdr3_nt: TGTGCCAGCAGCTTAGTGACCCCGGACAGGCAGAACACTGAAGCTTTCTTT
clone_size: .
v_call: TRBV7-6
d_call: TRBD1
j_call: TRBJ1-1

cdr3_aa: CASSTGMGYNEQYF
cdr3_nt: TGTGCCAGCAGCACGGGGATGGGGTACAATGAGCAGTACTTC
clone_size: few
v_call: TRBV27
d_call: .
j_call: TRBJ2-5

cdr3_aa: CAISDPYPGRDSEQYF
cdr3_nt: TGTGCCATCAGTGATCCCTACCCGGGCAGGGATAGCGAGCAGTACTTC
clone_size: .
v_call: TRBV10-3
d_call: .
j_call: TRBJ2-7

cdr3_aa: CASSGRLNQPQHF
cdr3_nt: TGTGCCAGCAGTGGGAGGCTGAATCAGCCCCAGCATTTT
clone_size: .
v_call: TRBV28
d_call: .
j_call: TRBJ1-5

cdr3_aa: CSASGTRGYEQFF
cdr3_nt: TGCAGTGCTAGTGGGACTAGGGGCTATGAGCAGTTCTTC
clone_size: .
v_call: TRBV20-1
d_call: TRBD2
j_call: TRBJ2-1

cdr3_aa: CASSRRDDFYEQYF
cdr3_nt: TGCGCCAGCAGCCGAAGGGACGACTTCTACGAGCAGTACTTC
clone_size: few
v_call: TRBV4-1
d_call: .
j_call: TRBJ2-7

cdr3_aa: CASSSIPYRGNEQFF
cdr3_nt: TGTGCCAGCAGCTCGATACCCTACAGGGGGAATGAGCAGTTCTTC
clone_size: .
v_call: TRBV28
d_call: TRBD1
j_call: TRBJ2-1

cdr3_aa: CSVEGYYGYTF
cdr3_nt: TGCAGCGTTGAAGGGTACTATGGCTACACCTTC
clone_size: many
v_call: TRBV29-1
d_call: .
j_call: TRBJ1-2

cdr3_aa: CASTRARALTGELFF
cdr3_nt: TGTGCCAGCACCCGCGCCAGGGCGTTGACCGGGGAGCTGTTTTTT
clone_size: .
v_call: TRBV2
d_call: .
j_call: TRBJ2-2

cdr3_aa: CASSVVRDRVNTEAFF
cdr3_nt: TGTGCCAGCAGCGTCGTCCGGGACAGGGTGAACACTGAAGCTTTCTTT
clone_size: few
v_call: TRBV13
d_call: TRBD1
j_call: TRBJ1-1

cdr3_aa: CASSEAGQTYNSPLHF
cdr3_nt: TGTGCCAGCAGTGAAGCAGGACAAACCTATAATTCACCCCTCCACTTT
clone_size: .
v_call: TRBV6-1
d_call: .
j_call: TRBJ1-6

cdr3_aa: CARKRGTLLTDTQYF
cdr3_nt: TGTGCCAGAAAGCGGGGGACCCTCCTCACAGATACGCAGTATTTT
clone_size: .
v_call: TRBV6-7
d_call: TRBD2
j_call: TRBJ2-3

cdr3_aa: CASSHALLAGVDNEQFF
cdr3_nt: TGTGCCAGCAGCCACGCCCTGCTAGCGGGGGTTGACAATGAGCAGTTCTTC
clone_size: .
v_call: TRBV3-1
d_call: TRBD2
j_call: TRBJ2-1

cdr3_aa: CSARAGVRSYNEQFF
cdr3_nt: TGCAGTGCTAGAGCTGGGGTACGCTCCTACAATGAGCAGTTCTTC
clone_size: .
v_call: TRBV20-1
d_call: .
j_call: TRBJ2-1

cdr3_aa: CASSLTGPLNEKLFF
cdr3_nt: TGTGCCAGCAGCCTGACAGGTCCCCTTAATGAAAAACTGTTTTTT
clone_size: .
v_call: TRBV3-1
d_call: .
j_call: TRBJ1-4

cdr3_aa: CASSLPRPTGYDAKNIQYF
cdr3_nt: TGTGCCAGCAGTTTACCCCGCCCTACAGGGTATGATGCCAAAAACATTCAGTACTTC
clone_size: .
v_call: TRBV28
d_call: .
j_call: TRBJ2-4

cdr3_aa: CATSYRVSEQYF
cdr3_nt: TGTGCCACCAGCTATCGTGTATCCGAGCAGTACTTC
clone_size: .
v_call: TRBV15
d_call: .
j_call: TRBJ2-7

cdr3_aa: CASTRRGGGKNTGELFF
cdr3_nt: TGTGCCAGCACCCGAAGGGGGGGAGGCAAGAACACCGGGGAGCTGTTTTTT
clone_size: .
v_call: TRBV2
d_call: .
j_call: TRBJ2-2

cdr3_aa: CASSRLGINEQFF
cdr3_nt: TGCGCCAGCAGCAGGCTCGGGATCAATGAGCAGTTCTTC
clone_size: .
v_call: TRBV4-1
d_call: .
j_call: TRBJ2-1